Listed here are 3 T cell receptor beta chains from one sample, sequenced in a study of T cell responses to AZD1222 COVID-19 vaccine. Libraries were prepared by immunoSEQ multiplex PCR; TCRdb keeps only in-frame clonotypes and omits some of them. Here the sample spans 150,000 to 200,000 clones, around 88% being singletons. Here the sequenced sample was peripheral blood, taken 28 days after the second AZD1222 dose. All receptors derive from an adult who received the AZD1222 COVID-19 vaccine.

The rearrangement joins TRBV5-4 to TRBJ2-3; D is ambiguous. Germline assignment: CDR1 SGHNT and CDR2 YYREEE (reference sequence). Trimming stripped 4 bases from V and 2 bases from J, with 11 bases between. The CDR3 has 14 amino acids. CDR3 in amino acids: CASSEPTPTDTQYF. Written as DNA, the CDR3 is TGTGCCAGCAGCGAACCCACTCCCACAGATACGCAGTATTTT. The full variable domain, rest sourced from reference TRBV5-4 and TRBJ2-3, is ETGVTQSPTHLIKTRGQQVTLRCSSQSGHNTVSWYQQALGQGPQFIFQYYREEENGRGNFPPRFSGLQFPNYSSELNVNALELDDSALYLCASSEPTPTDTQYFGPGTRLTVL.

The chain has TRBV5-1 and TRBJ1-1; no reliable D call. This CDR3 has 14 amino acids. Germline lookup yields CDR1 SGHRS and CDR2 YFSETQ. V lost 4 bases and J lost 3, with 13 bases in between. The CDR3 spells CASSLDGHDTEAFF. CDR3 DNA: TGCGCCAGCAGCCTCGACGGGCACGACACTGAAGCTTTCTTT. Based on the CDR3 plus reference TRBV5-1 and TRBJ1-1, the full variable domain is KAGVTQTPRYLIKTRGQQVTLSCSPISGHRSVSWYQQTPGQGLQFLFEYFSETQRNKGNFPGRFSGRQFSNSRSEMNVSTLELGDSALYLCASSLDGHDTEAFFGQGTRLTVV.

The gene calls are TRBV29-1 and TRBJ2-5; unclear D gene. V lost 0 bases and J lost 4, with 6 bases in between. The CDR3 runs 12 residues. The germline gives CDR1 SQVTM, CDR2 ANQGSEA. CDR3 DNA sequence: TGCAGCGTTGAAGAGTCAGGAGAGACCCAGTACTTC. Its protein product is CSVEESGETQYF.